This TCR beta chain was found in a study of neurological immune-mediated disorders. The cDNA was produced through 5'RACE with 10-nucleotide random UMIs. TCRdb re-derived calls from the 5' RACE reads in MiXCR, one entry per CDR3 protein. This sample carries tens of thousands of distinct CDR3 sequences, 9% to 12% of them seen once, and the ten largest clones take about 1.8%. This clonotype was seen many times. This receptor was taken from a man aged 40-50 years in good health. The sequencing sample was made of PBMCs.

The CDR3 DNA reads TGCAGCGTTGGAAAGGTTCTGACCCCTGAAGCTTTCTTT. Translated: CSVGKVLTPEAFF. The rearrangement joins TRBV29-1 to TRBJ1-1; no reliable D call. Deletions cut 4 bases from V and 6 bases from J, with 15 bases between. This CDR3 spans 13 amino acids. Germline assignment: CDR1 SQVTM and CDR2 ANQGSEA.